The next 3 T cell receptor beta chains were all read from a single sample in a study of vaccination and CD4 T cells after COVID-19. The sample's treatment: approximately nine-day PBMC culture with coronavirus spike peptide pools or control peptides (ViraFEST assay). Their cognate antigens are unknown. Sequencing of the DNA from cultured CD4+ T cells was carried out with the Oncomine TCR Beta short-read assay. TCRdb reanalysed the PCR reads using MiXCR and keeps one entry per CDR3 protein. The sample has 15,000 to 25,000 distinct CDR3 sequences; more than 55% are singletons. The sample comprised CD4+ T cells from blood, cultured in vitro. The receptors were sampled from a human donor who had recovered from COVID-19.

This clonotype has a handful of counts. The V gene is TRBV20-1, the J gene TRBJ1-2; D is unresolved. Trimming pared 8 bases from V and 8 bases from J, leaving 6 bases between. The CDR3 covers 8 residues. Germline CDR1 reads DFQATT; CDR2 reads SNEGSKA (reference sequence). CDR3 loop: CSNGGYTF. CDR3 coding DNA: TGCAGTAATGGGGGCTACACCTTC.

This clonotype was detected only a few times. The CDR3 DNA reads as TGCAGTGCTAGCGAACAGGGAGAGACCCAGTACTTC. As protein: CSASEQGETQYF. The gene calls are TRBV20-1 and TRBJ2-5, with a weak D call TRBD1 (6 bases). Germline V gene lookup returns CDR1 DFQATT and CDR2 SNEGSKA (reference sequence). The V and J ends lost 3 bases and 4 bases respectively, with 9 bases between them. The CDR3 length is 12 residues.

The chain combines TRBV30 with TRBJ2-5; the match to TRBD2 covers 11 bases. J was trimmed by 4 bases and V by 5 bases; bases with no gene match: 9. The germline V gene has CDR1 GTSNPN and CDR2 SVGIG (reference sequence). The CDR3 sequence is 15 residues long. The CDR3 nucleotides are TGTGCCTGGGGAGGAGGGCTAGCGGGAGGAGAGACCCAGTACTTC. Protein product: CAWGGGLAGGETQYF.